These 26 T cell receptor beta chains originate from one sample sequenced in a study of CD8+CD57+ T cells in acquired aplastic anemia. Patients selected for sequencing had displayed CD8+CD57+ cell expansion by flow cytometry. Genomic DNA, the template, was used for profiling of the TCR beta VDJ and CDR3. TCRdb reprocessed the reads with MiXCR, giving one entry per CDR3 protein. The sample has roughly 150,000 distinct CDR3 sequences, under 55% seen once. The sample comprised sorted CD4+, CD8+, or CD8+CD57+ T cells (not recorded which) from PBMCs. The receptors were sampled from a human donor with aplastic anemia.

This clonotype was observed many times. The chain couples TRBV5-1 to TRBJ1-1; D gene ambiguous. V lost 0 bases and J lost 4, with 10 bases in between. Germline-derived CDR1 and CDR2 are SGHRS and YFSETQ. The CDR3 covers 14 residues. DNA of the CDR3: TGCGCCAGCAGCTTGGGCCACCTCTCCACTGAAGCTTTCTTT. Amino acid sequence: CASSLGHLSTEAFF.

This clonotype showed up many times. J is TRBJ2-7 and V is TRBV12-3 or TRBV12-4; 8 bases map to TRBD2. V gave up 6 bases and J gave up 5 bases; unmatched junction bases: 9. This CDR3 region has 14 residues. The CDR3 region has the DNA TGTGCCAGCAGCCAACTAGCGGATAGCCACGAGCAGTACTTC. Translation: CASSQLADSHEQYF.

The J gene is TRBJ2-7, the V gene TRBV6-1, with 9 bases lining up with TRBD2. This CDR3 spans 14 amino acids. Germline V lookup: CDR1 MNHNS, CDR2 SASEGT. V was clipped by 4 bases and J by 1 base; unmatched bases: 2. The CDR3 sequence is CASSALAGSYEQYF. The CDR3 DNA is TGTGCCAGCAGTGCCCTAGCGGGATCCTACGAGCAGTACTTC.

In its sample, this clonotype was seen a few times. The chain is built from TRBV10-3 and TRBJ1-1; D not certain. Trimming took off 2 bases at V and 8 bases at J, with 6 bases between the two ends. The CDR3 runs 11 residues. CDR1 is ENHRY and CDR2 is SYGVKD in the germline V gene. CDR3 amino acids: CAISERLEAFF. CDR3 sequence (DNA): TGTGCCATCAGTGAGAGGCTAGAAGCTTTCTTT.

V usage is TRBV13 and J usage is TRBJ1-2; D is unresolved. CDR1 is PRHDT, CDR2 FYEKMQ, per germline (reference sequence). V was pared by 4 bases and J by 8 bases, with 20 bases between. CDR3 length equals 15 residues. The CDR3 coding sequence is TGTGCCAGCAGCTCCCACGAGACTGCTAATAGGGGCTACACCTTC. This sequence encodes CASSSHETANRGYTF.

This chain uses TRBV19 with TRBJ2-2, with TRBD2 matching 11 bases. The CDR3 runs 15 residues. Trimming took 2 bases from V and 7 from J; bases not matched to a gene: 3. Germline V gene lookup returns CDR1 LNHDA and CDR2 SQIVND (reference sequence). The CDR3 here is CASSILAGGFGELFF. The CDR3 bases are TGTGCCAGTAGTATACTAGCGGGAGGATTCGGGGAGCTGTTTTTT.

The chain recombines TRBV19 with TRBJ1-2; D not certain. This CDR3 contains 14 residues. CDR1 and CDR2 (germline): LNHDA, SQIVND (reference sequence). With 5 bases removed from V and 2 bases from J, the gap between germline ends came to 12 bases. The CDR3: CASSFGRQNYGYTF. In DNA, the CDR3 is TGTGCCAGTAGTTTTGGTCGGCAGAACTATGGCTACACCTTC.

In regard to this clonotype: The junction and the germline gene differ at one end; a read error may be behind it. The J gene is TRBJ2-1, the V gene TRBV24-1; the match to TRBD1 covers 9 bases. The CDR3 is 15 residues long. Germline V gives CDR1 KGHDR, CDR2 SFDVKD. DNA of the CDR3: TGTACCACCAGTGTTTTCACAGGGGGCAAGAATGAGCAGTTCTTC. Translation: CTTSVFTGGKNEQFF.

Ten or more counts support this clonotype. The rearrangement joins TRBV7-3 to TRBJ2-7; D is unresolved. V was trimmed by 6 bases and J by 5 bases, leaving 14 bases between them. CDR1 and CDR2 from the germline V gene are SGHTA and FQGTGA. The CDR3 runs 13 residues. The CDR3 sequence: CASSPGTYHEQYF. As DNA, the CDR3 is TGTGCCAGCAGTCCAGGAACGTACCACGAGCAGTACTTC.

This chain uses TRBV2 with TRBJ2-7; D gene uncertain. V gave up 2 bases and J gave up 2 bases, with 4 bases separating them. This CDR3 has 12 amino acids. CDR1 is SNHLY, CDR2 FYNNEI, per germline. The CDR3 is CASSEQPYEQYF. The CDR3, as DNA: TGTGCCAGCAGTGAACAACCCTACGAGCAGTACTTC.

The chain links TRBV10-3 to TRBJ1-1; D perhaps matches TRBD1 (6 bases). Per the germline V gene, CDR1 is ENHRY and CDR2 is SYGVKD. Trimming stripped 9 bases from V and 3 bases from J, with 14 bases between. The CDR3 is 13 residues long. This CDR3 reads CAIFRGKYTEAFF. The CDR3, as DNA: TGTGCCATTTTTAGGGGGAAGTACACTGAAGCTTTCTTT.

J is TRBJ1-1 and V is TRBV25-1; 7 bases are shared with TRBD1. This CDR3 is built from 15 residues. V shed 6 bases and J 5 bases; nucleotides not matched to a gene: 12. Germline lookup yields CDR1 MGHDK and CDR2 SYGVNS. The CDR3 DNA reads as TGTGCCAGCAGCCCCGGACAGGTAAAGGCTACTGAAGCTTTCTTT. As protein: CASSPGQVKATEAFF.

There are many counts of this clonotype. The rearrangement joins TRBV5-1 to TRBJ2-1; D is unresolved. This CDR3 has 12 amino acids. The germline V gene has CDR1 SGHRS and CDR2 YFSETQ. Trimming took off 0 bases at V and 7 bases at J, with 5 bases between the two ends. CDR3 sequence: CASSLVLNEQFF. Here the CDR3 DNA reads TGCGCCAGCAGCTTGGTTTTAAATGAGCAGTTCTTC.

V gene TRBV24-1 combines with J gene TRBJ2-3, with D tentatively TRBD1 (5 bases). V gave up 2 bases and J gave up 0 bases, with 8 bases separating them. The length of the CDR3 is 15 residues. Germline CDR1 is KGHDR and CDR2 is SFDVKD. CDR3 in amino acids: CATSDSGWSTDTQYF. CDR3 in DNA: TGTGCCACCAGTGATTCAGGGTGGAGCACAGATACGCAGTATTTT.

This clonotype appeared many times. This chain links TRBV24-1 with TRBJ2-5, with 10 bases fitting TRBD2. The CDR3 covers 15 residues. The trim removed 5 bases at V and 1 base at J, leaving 3 bases unmatched. The germline V gene has CDR1 KGHDR and CDR2 SFDVKD. The CDR3 protein is CATSGSSGGQETQYF. Here the CDR3 DNA reads TGTGCCACCAGTGGATCTAGCGGGGGCCAAGAGACCCAGTACTTC.

The sample holds many counts of this clonotype. The chain employs TRBV20-1 and TRBJ1-1; 7 nucleotides line up with TRBD1. The CDR3 is made up of 13 amino acids. Germline V lookup: CDR1 DFQATT, CDR2 SNEGSKA (reference sequence). The CDR3 DNA sequence: TGCAGAGTAAACAGGGGATTCAACACTGAAGCTTTCTTT. This encodes CRVNRGFNTEAFF.

This clonotype was observed a handful of times. The chain recombines TRBV24-1 with TRBJ2-1, with no clear D. The germline V gene encodes CDR1 KGHDR and CDR2 SFDVKD. The CDR3 sequence is 13 residues long. V gave up 7 bases and J gave up 3 bases, with 9 bases separating them. This CDR3 reads CATRGRFYNEQFF. The CDR3 DNA sequence: TGTGCCACCAGAGGTAGGTTCTACAATGAGCAGTTCTTC.

To note about this clonotype: A clone one base away is much larger, so this may be a read error. The rearrangement links TRBV3-1 to TRBJ2-7; 8 nucleotides line up with TRBD1. The CDR3 covers 16 residues. Germline V gives CDR1 LGHDT, CDR2 YNNKEL (reference sequence). The ends lost 3 bases at V and 3 bases at J; junction bases unmatched: 10. The CDR3 loop is CASSQGQDRVYYEQYF. CDR3 DNA: TGTGCCAGCAGCCAGGGTCAGGACAGGGTCTACTACGAGCAGTACTTC.

This clonotype came up a few times. CDR3 sequence reads: CATPDSRPTQYF. The CDR3 bases are TGTGCCACCCCCGATTCGCGGCCTACGCAGTATTTT. The V gene is TRBV24-1, the J gene TRBJ2-3; D gene uncertain. This CDR3 has 12 residues. Between the trimmed V and J ends, which lost 9 bases and 8 bases, there was a span of 14 bases. Germline CDR1 reads KGHDR; CDR2 reads SFDVKD.

The chain links TRBV20-1 to TRBJ2-7; either TRBD1 or TRBD2 may supply D (6 bases each). Germline lookup yields CDR1 DFQATT and CDR2 SNEGSKA (reference sequence). The germline V and J ends were trimmed by 0 bases and 5 bases, with 14 bases remaining between them. The length of the CDR3 is 14 residues. CDR3 sequence (DNA): TGCAGTGCTAGAGATCCCCACAGGGAGGACGAGCAGTACTTC. As protein: CSARDPHREDEQYF.

The V call is TRBV10-3, the J call TRBJ1-1; the D gene is possibly TRBD1 (5 bases). V lost 10 bases and J lost 1, with 13 bases in between. The V gene's germline CDR1 is ENHRY and CDR2 SYGVKD. CDR3 length: 13 residues. This chain's CDR3 is CATISGENTEAFF. CDR3 sequence (DNA): TGTGCCACCATTTCGGGGGAGAACACTGAAGCTTTCTTT.

The V gene is TRBV29-1, the J gene TRBJ2-5; a weak D match, TRBD1 (6 bases). Trimming removed 6 bases at V and 7 bases at J, with 15 bases between. Germline CDR1 reads SQVTM; CDR2 reads ANQGSEA. The CDR3 sequence is 12 residues long. The CDR3 loop is CSVDTGTRTQYF. CDR3 nucleotides: TGCAGCGTGGACACAGGGACGAGGACCCAGTACTTC.

This clonotype was found many times. The CDR3 bases are TGTGCCAGTAGTACCGCGCATATCCAGGGCCTTTCTAACTATGGCTACACCTTC. Encoded protein: CASSTAHIQGLSNYGYTF. This sequence joins TRBV19 and TRBJ1-2; D is perhaps TRBD1 (5 bases). V lost 4 bases and J 0 bases, leaving 21 bases between the germline ends. This CDR3 contains 18 residues. Germline V CDR1 and CDR2: LNHDA, SQIVND (reference sequence).

This clonotype was observed a single time. The chain employs TRBV6-2 or TRBV6-3 and TRBJ2-7; either TRBD1 or TRBD2 may supply D (5 bases each). CDR1 and CDR2 from the germline V gene are MNHEY and SVGEGT. The CDR3 covers 12 residues. V was shortened by 8 bases and J by 4 bases, with 12 bases between the two germline ends. In DNA, the CDR3 is TGTGCCAGCCGATGGGGGACGTACGAGCAGTACTTC. As protein: CASRWGTYEQYF.

The chain is built from TRBV25-1 and TRBJ1-1; D is ambiguous. The CDR3 extends over 11 amino acids. The V end was cut by 7 bases, the J end by 4 bases, with 7 bases between. From germline, CDR1 is MGHDK and CDR2 SYGVNS. Here the CDR3 reads CASKESTEAFF. CDR3 DNA: TGTGCCAGCAAGGAGTCCACTGAAGCTTTCTTT.

This sequence joins TRBV7-9 and TRBJ2-7; D may be TRBD1 (5 bases). The CDR3 has 12 residues. CDR1 is SEHNR and CDR2 is FQNEAQ in the germline V gene (reference sequence). Trimming left V 2 bases short and J 5 bases short, with 7 bases between. CDR3 residues: CASSLPGNEQYF. CDR3 DNA sequence: TGTGCCAGCAGCTTACCAGGGAACGAGCAGTACTTC.